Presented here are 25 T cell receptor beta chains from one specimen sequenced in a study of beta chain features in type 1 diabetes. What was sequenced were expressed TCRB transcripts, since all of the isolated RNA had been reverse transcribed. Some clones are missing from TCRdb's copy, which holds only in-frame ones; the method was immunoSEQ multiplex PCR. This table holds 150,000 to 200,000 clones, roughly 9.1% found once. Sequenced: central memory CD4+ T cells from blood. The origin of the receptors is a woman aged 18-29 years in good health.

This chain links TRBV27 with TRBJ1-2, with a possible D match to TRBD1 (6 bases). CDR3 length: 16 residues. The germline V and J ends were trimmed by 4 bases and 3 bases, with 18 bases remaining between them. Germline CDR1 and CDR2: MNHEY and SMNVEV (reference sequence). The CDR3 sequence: CASSSYSGQRYYGYTF. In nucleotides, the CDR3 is TGTGCCAGCAGTTCCTACTCCGGACAGCGCTACTATGGCTACACCTTC.

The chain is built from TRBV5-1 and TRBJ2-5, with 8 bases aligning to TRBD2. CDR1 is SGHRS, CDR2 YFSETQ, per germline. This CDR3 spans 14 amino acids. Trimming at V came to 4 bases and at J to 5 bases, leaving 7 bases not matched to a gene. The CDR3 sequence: CASSLSGSAETQYF. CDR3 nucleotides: TGCGCCAGCAGCCTCAGCGGGAGCGCGGAGACCCAGTACTTC.

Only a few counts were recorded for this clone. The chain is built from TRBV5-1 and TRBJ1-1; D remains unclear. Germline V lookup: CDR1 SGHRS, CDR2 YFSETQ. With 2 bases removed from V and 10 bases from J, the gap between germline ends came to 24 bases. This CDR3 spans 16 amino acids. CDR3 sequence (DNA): TGCGCCAGCAGCTTTACGGGGTTGACGCGAGGGATGGGAGCTTTCTTT. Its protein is CASSFTGLTRGMGAFF.

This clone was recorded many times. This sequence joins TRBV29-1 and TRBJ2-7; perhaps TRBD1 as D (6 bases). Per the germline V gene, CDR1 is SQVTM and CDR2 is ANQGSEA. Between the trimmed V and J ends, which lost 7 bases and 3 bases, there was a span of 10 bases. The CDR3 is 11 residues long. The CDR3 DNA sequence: TGCAGCGGGATGACAGGCTACGAGCAGTACTTC. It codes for CSGMTGYEQYF.

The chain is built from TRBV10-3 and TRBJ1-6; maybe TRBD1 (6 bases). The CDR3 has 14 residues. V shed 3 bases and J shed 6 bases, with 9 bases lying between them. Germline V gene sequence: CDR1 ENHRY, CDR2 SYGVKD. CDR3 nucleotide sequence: TGTGCCATCAGTGATCAGGGGACTAATTCACCCCTCCACTTT. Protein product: CAISDQGTNSPLHF.

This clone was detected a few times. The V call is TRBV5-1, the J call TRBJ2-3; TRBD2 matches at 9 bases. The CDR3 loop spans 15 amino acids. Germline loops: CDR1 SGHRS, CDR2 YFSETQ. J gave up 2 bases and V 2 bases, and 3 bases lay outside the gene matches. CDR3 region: CASSLLAGITDTQYF. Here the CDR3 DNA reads TGCGCCAGCAGCTTACTAGCGGGCATCACAGATACGCAGTATTTT.

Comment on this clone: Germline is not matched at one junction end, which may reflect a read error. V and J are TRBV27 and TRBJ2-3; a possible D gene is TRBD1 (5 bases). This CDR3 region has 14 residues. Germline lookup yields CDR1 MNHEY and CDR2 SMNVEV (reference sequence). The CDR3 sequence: CASNLVGGTDTQYF. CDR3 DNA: TGTGCCAGCAATTTAGTAGGGGGCACAGATACGCAGTATTTT.

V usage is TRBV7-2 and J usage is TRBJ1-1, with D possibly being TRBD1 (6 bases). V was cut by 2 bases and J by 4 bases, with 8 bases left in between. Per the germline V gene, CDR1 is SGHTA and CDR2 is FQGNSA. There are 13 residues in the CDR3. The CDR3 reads CASSLLGGTEAFF. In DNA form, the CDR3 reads TGTGCCAGCAGCTTATTAGGGGGCACTGAAGCTTTCTTT.

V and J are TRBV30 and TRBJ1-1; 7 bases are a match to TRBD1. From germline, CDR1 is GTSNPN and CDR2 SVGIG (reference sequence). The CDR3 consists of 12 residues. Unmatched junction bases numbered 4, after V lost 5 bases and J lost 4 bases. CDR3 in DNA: TGTGCCTGGGGCAGGGGGAGCACTGAAGCTTTCTTT. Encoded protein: CAWGRGSTEAFF.

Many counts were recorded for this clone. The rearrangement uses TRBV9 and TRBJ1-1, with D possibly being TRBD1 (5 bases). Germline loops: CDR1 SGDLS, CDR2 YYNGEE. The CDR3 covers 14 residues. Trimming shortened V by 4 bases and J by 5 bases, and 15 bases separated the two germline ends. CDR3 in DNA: TGTGCCAGCAGCCCCGCGGGAGGGGTAACTGAAGCTTTCTTT. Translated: CASSPAGGVTEAFF.

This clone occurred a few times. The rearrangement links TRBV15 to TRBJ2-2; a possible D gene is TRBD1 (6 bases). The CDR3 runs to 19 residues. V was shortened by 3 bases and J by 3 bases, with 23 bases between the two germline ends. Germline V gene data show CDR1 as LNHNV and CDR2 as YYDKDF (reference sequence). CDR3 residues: CATSRETPGGRGYTGELFF. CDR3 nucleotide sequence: TGTGCCACCAGCAGGGAAACGCCTGGGGGCAGGGGTTACACCGGGGAGCTGTTTTTT. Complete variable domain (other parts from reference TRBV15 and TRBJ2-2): DAMVIQNPRYQVTQFGKPVTLSCSQTLNHNVMYWYQQKSSQAPKLLFHYYDKDFNNEADTPDNFQSRRPNTSFCFLDIRSPGLGDTAMYLCATSRETPGGRGYTGELFFGEGSRLTVL.

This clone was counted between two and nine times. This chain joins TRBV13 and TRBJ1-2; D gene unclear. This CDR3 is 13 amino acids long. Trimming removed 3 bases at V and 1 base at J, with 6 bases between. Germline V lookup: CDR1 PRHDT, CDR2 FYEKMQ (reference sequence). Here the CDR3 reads CASSFGYNYGYTF. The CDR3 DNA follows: TGTGCCAGCAGCTTCGGGTATAACTATGGCTACACCTTC.

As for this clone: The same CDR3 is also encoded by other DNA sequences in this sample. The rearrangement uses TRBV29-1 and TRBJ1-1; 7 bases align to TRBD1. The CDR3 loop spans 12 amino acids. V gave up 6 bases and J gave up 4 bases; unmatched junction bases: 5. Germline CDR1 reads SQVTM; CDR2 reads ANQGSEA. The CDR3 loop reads CSVNSGGTEAFF. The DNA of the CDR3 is TGCAGCGTGAACTCAGGGGGCACTGAAGCTTTCTTT.

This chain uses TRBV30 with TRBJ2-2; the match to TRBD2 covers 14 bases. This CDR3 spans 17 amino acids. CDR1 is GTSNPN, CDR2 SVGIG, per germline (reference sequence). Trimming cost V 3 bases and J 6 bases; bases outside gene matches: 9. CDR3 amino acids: CAWRPRGLAGVAGELFF. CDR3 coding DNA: TGTGCCTGGAGGCCGAGGGGACTAGCGGGAGTAGCCGGGGAGCTGTTTTTT.

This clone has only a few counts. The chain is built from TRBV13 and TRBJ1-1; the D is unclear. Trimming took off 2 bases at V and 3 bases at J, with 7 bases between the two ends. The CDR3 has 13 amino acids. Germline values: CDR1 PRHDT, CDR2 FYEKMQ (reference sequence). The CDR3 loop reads CASSLTRYTEAFF. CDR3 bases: TGTGCCAGCAGCTTAACAAGATACACTGAAGCTTTCTTT.

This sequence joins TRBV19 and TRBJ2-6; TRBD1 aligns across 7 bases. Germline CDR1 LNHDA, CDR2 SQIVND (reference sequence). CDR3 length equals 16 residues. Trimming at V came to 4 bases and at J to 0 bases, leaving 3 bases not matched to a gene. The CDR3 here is CASSTGQASGANVLTF. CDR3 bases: TGTGCCAGTAGTACCGGACAGGCCTCTGGGGCCAACGTCCTGACTTTC.

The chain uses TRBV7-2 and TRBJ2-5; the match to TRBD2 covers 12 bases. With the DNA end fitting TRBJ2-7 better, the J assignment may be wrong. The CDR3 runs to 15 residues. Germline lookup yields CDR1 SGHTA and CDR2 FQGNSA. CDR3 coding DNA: TGTGCCAGCAGCCCTAGCGGGGGGGCCTCCTACGAGCAGTACTTC. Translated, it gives CASSPSGGASYEQYF.

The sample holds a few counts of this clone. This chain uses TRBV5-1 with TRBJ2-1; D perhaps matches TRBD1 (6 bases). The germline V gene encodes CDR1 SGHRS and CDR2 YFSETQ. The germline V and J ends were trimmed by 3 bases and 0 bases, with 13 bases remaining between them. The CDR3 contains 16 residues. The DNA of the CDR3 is TGCGCCAGCAGCTCAGGACAGTTTAGCTCCTACAATGAGCAGTTCTTC. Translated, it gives CASSSGQFSSYNEQFF.

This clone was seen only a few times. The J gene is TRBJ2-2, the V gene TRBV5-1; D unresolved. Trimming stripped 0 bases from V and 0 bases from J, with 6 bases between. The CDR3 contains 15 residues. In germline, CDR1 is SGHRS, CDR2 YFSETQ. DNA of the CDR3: TGCGCCAGCAGCTTGGTCCAGGCGAACACCGGGGAGCTGTTTTTT. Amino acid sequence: CASSLVQANTGELFF.

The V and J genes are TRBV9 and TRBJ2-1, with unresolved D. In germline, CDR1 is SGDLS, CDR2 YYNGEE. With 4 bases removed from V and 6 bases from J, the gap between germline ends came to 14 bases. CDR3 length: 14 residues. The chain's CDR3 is CASSPEVRGNEQFF. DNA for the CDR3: TGTGCCAGCAGCCCAGAAGTCCGTGGCAATGAGCAGTTCTTC.

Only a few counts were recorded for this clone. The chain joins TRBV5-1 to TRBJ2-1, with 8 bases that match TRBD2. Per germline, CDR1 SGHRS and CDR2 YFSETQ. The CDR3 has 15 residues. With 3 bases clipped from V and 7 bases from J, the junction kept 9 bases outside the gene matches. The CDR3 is CASSSREGLSNEQFF. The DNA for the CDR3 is TGCGCCAGCAGCTCTCGGGAGGGCTTAAGTAATGAGCAGTTCTTC. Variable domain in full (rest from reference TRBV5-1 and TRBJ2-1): KAGVTQTPRYLIKTRGQQVTLSCSPISGHRSVSWYQQTPGQGLQFLFEYFSETQRNKGNFPGRFSGRQFSNSRSEMNVSTLELGDSALYLCASSSREGLSNEQFFGPGTRLTVL.

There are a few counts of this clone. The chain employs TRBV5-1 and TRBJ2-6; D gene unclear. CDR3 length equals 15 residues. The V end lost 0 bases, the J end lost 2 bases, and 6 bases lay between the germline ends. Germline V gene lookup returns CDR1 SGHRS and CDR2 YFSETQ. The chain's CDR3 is CASSLDYAGANVLTF. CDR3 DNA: TGCGCCAGCAGCTTGGATTATGCTGGGGCCAACGTCCTGACTTTC.

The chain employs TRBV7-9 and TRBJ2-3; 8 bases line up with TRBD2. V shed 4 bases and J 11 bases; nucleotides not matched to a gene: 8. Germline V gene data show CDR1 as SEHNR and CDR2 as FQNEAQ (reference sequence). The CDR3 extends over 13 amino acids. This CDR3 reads CASSSLRGAKQYF. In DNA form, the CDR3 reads TGTGCCAGCAGCTCTCTGCGGGGGGCCAAGCAGTATTTT. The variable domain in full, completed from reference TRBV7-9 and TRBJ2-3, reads DTGVSQNPRHKITKRGQNVTFRCDPISEHNRLYWYRQTLGQGPEFLTYFQNEAQLEKSRLLSDRFSAERPKGSFSTLEIQRTEQGDSAMYLCASSSLRGAKQYFGPGTRLTVL.

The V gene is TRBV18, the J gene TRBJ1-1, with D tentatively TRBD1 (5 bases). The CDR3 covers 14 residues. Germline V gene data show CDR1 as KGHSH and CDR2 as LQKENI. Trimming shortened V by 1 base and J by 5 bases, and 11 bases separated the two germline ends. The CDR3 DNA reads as TGTGCCAGCTCACCACAGGGGCGGGGGACTGAAGCTTTCTTT. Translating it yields CASSPQGRGTEAFF.

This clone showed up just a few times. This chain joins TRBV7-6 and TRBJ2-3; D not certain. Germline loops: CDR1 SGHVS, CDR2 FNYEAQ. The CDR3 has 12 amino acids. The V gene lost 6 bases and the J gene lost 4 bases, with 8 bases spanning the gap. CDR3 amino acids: CASRGPSDTQYF. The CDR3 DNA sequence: TGTGCCAGCAGGGGCCCGTCAGATACGCAGTATTTT.